The 23 T cell receptor beta chains in this list originate from one sample, sequenced in a study of shared clonotypes between healthy human individuals. Assay used: immunoSEQ multiplex PCR; TCRdb lists only in-frame clones, some missing. The sample holds roughly 2,300,000 clones; 80% to 95% are singletons and the top ten take 0.3% to 0.4%. The source material was naive CD4+ T cells from PBMCs. Subset of the sample: CD45RA+ positively selected. These receptor sequences come from a man aged 18 to 29 in good health. Some clones in this sample may be carry-over from other donors' samples.

This chain connects TRBV19 to TRBJ2-5; D is possibly TRBD2 (6 bases). The CDR3 is 14 amino acids. Germline V CDR1 and CDR2: LNHDA, SQIVND (reference sequence). V was cut by 3 bases and J by 5 bases, with 13 bases left in between. The CDR3 DNA reads as TGTGCCAGTAGTATGGGCATGGAGGGCGAGACCCAGTACTTC. This gives the protein CASSMGMEGETQYF.

The CDR3, as DNA: TGTGCCAGCAGTTTCCGGACCCCACCCAATGAGCAGTTCTTC. It encodes CASSFRTPPNEQFF. This chain connects TRBV28 to TRBJ2-1; D is unresolved. CDR3 size: 14 residues. The germline V gene encodes CDR1 MDHEN and CDR2 SYDVKM. V was pared by 3 bases and J by 6 bases, with 12 bases between. Variable domain in full (rest from reference TRBV28 and TRBJ2-1): DVKVTQSSRYLVKRTGEKVFLECVQDMDHENMFWYRQDPGLGLRLIYFSYDVKMKEKGDIPEGYSVSREKKERFSLILESASTNQTSMYLCASSFRTPPNEQFFGPGTRLTVL.

This clone appeared once. The chain links TRBV6-1 to TRBJ1-5; maybe TRBD1 (5 bases). The CDR3 has 15 residues. Trimming took off 0 bases at V and 11 bases at J, with 17 bases between the two ends. Germline values: CDR1 MNHNS, CDR2 SASEGT. CDR3 nucleotides: TGTGCCAGCAGTGAAGCGAGGTTGGGGGGGATGGCCCAGCATTTT. Translated, it gives CASSEARLGGMAQHF.

The chain uses TRBV2 and TRBJ2-5; 14 bases are a match to TRBD2. The CDR3 spans 14 residues. Losses at the gene ends were 7 bases for V and 5 bases for J; bases not matched to a gene: 3. Germline V CDR1 and CDR2: SNHLY, FYNNEI. This chain's CDR3 is CASTGTSGGETQYF. As DNA, the CDR3 is TGTGCCAGCACCGGGACTAGCGGGGGTGAGACCCAGTACTTC.

The chain couples TRBV29-1 to TRBJ2-7; the D gene is possibly TRBD1 (5 bases). The CDR3 totals 13 residues. Germline CDR1 and CDR2: SQVTM and ANQGSEA. V dropped 7 bases and J dropped 0 bases, with 13 bases sitting between them. The DNA of the CDR3 is TGCAGCGCCACAGGTCCGAGCTCCTACGAGCAGTACTTC. As protein: CSATGPSSYEQYF.

A note on this clone: This sample also contains other DNA sequences that code for the same CDR3. CDR3 protein: CASSLAGVGQPQHF. The CDR3 coding sequence is TGTGCCAGCAGCTTAGCCGGGGTTGGGCAGCCCCAGCATTTT. J is TRBJ1-5 and V is TRBV11-2; D ambiguous. The V and J ends lost 1 base and 7 bases respectively, with 11 bases between them. Looked up from germline, CDR1 is SGHAT and CDR2 is FQNNGV. The CDR3 is made up of 14 amino acids.

The J gene is TRBJ1-5, the V gene TRBV28; a weak D match, TRBD1 (5 bases). The CDR3 has 16 residues. The ends were cut back, 1 base at V and 3 bases at J, with 13 bases in the middle. Germline CDR1 MDHEN, CDR2 SYDVKM. CDR3 residues: CASSLSGRGPNQPQHF. In nucleotides, the CDR3 is TGTGCCAGCAGTTTATCTGGACGGGGCCCCAATCAGCCCCAGCATTTT. The variable domain in full, completed from reference TRBV28 and TRBJ1-5, reads DVKVTQSSRYLVKRTGEKVFLECVQDMDHENMFWYRQDPGLGLRLIYFSYDVKMKEKGDIPEGYSVSREKKERFSLILESASTNQTSMYLCASSLSGRGPNQPQHFGDGTRLSIL.

V and J are TRBV9 and TRBJ1-1, with D possibly matching TRBD1 (5 bases). From germline, CDR1 is SGDLS and CDR2 YYNGEE. This CDR3 is 15 amino acids long. V was shortened by 0 bases and J by 5 bases, with 14 bases between the two germline ends. CDR3 region: CASSVASQGWTEAFF. The CDR3 bases are TGTGCCAGCAGCGTAGCGTCGCAGGGATGGACTGAAGCTTTCTTT.

On this clone: Other DNA sequences in the same sample also yield this CDR3. This chain joins TRBV9 and TRBJ2-3; D gene ambiguous. Germline V gene sequence: CDR1 SGDLS, CDR2 YYNGEE. CDR3 length: 12 residues. Trimming took off 4 bases at V and 6 bases at J, with 9 bases between the two ends. The CDR3 nucleotides read TGTGCCAGCAGCCCCCCTACCGATACGCAGTATTTT. Residues: CASSPPTDTQYF.

The J gene is TRBJ2-2, the V gene TRBV6-5; D perhaps matches TRBD2 (5 bases). Trimming stripped 5 bases from V and 9 bases from J, with 10 bases between. CDR1 and CDR2 from the germline V gene are MNHEY and SVGAGI. The CDR3 consists of 12 residues. The DNA of the CDR3 is TGTGCCAGCAGTCGGGATTTCAGGGAGCTGTTTTTT. Protein product: CASSRDFRELFF.

Only one count was recorded for this clone. Other DNA sequences in this specimen translate into the identical CDR3. The chain has TRBV4-2 and TRBJ2-7; D is unclear. Germline V CDR1 and CDR2: LGHNA, YNFKEQ. V gave up 0 bases and J gave up 0 bases, with 6 bases separating them. The CDR3 spans 14 residues. The CDR3 DNA is TGTGCCAGCAGCCAAGATAGGAGCTCCTACGAGCAGTACTTC. The encoded protein is CASSQDRSSYEQYF.

CDR3 region: CSALNRTGVSGNTIYF. Written as DNA, the CDR3 is TGCAGCGCCTTGAACCGGACAGGGGTGTCTGGAAACACCATATATTTT. V usage is TRBV29-1 and J usage is TRBJ1-3; 9 bases match TRBD1. Germline trimming cut 7 bases from V and 1 base from J; bases unmatched to any gene: 11. The CDR3 has 16 residues. In germline, CDR1 is SQVTM, CDR2 ANQGSEA.

This chain connects TRBV5-1 to TRBJ2-2; D is uncertain. Germline V gene lookup returns CDR1 SGHRS and CDR2 YFSETQ. With 0 bases removed from V and 4 bases from J, the gap between germline ends came to 7 bases. The CDR3 spans 14 residues. The CDR3 sequence is CASSLESVTGELFF. The CDR3 region has the DNA TGCGCCAGCAGCTTGGAAAGCGTCACCGGGGAGCTGTTTTTT.

This clone was seen a single time. V is TRBV5-1 and J is TRBJ2-6; TRBD1 aligns across 10 bases. V was clipped by 2 bases and J by 3 bases; unmatched bases: 8. Germline lookup yields CDR1 SGHRS and CDR2 YFSETQ. The CDR3 is made up of 18 amino acids. The chain's CDR3 is CASSLVDRGSGGANVLTF. CDR3 DNA: TGCGCCAGCAGCTTAGTGGACAGGGGGTCTGGTGGGGCCAACGTCCTGACTTTC.

This chain links TRBV4-1 with TRBJ2-7; D call uncertain. The germline gives CDR1 MGHRA, CDR2 YSYEKL. V was clipped by 1 base and J by 3 bases, with 10 bases between them. The CDR3 length is 14 residues. The CDR3: CASSQGNGDYEQYF. The CDR3 DNA is TGCGCCAGCAGCCAAGGAAACGGCGACTACGAGCAGTACTTC.

This clone occurred once. The rearrangement joins TRBV27 to TRBJ2-6; D gene unclear. CDR3 length: 13 residues. Germline V gives CDR1 MNHEY, CDR2 SMNVEV (reference sequence). The V end lost 4 bases, the J end lost 1 base, and 2 bases lay between the germline ends. CDR3 in DNA: TGTGCCAGCAGTTGGTCTGGGGCCAACGTCCTGACTTTC. Translation: CASSWSGANVLTF.

The chain uses TRBV7-5 and TRBJ1-1. TRBV7-5 is tagged as a pseudogene. This CDR3 has 14 amino acids. CDR3 amino acids: CVNHLSSMNTEAFF. Here the CDR3 DNA reads TGTGTCAATCATCTGAGCTCAATGAACACTGAAGCTTTCTTT.

The CDR3 region is CASSLVSHSAETQYF. In nucleotides, the CDR3 is TGTGCCAGCAGCTTAGTGTCGCACAGTGCAGAGACCCAGTACTTC. This chain links TRBV11-2 with TRBJ2-5; D remains ambiguous. This CDR3 is 15 amino acids long. Germline V gene sequence: CDR1 SGHAT, CDR2 FQNNGV. V was pared by 1 base and J by 4 bases, with 13 bases between.

The CDR3 DNA reads as TGTGCCAGCAGCTTGGGGGCCCCCAGGGAAGGCACAGATACGCAGTATTTT. This gives the protein CASSLGAPREGTDTQYF. This chain connects TRBV5-4 to TRBJ2-3; D is possibly TRBD1 (5 bases). V dropped 0 bases and J dropped 1 base, with 15 bases sitting between them. This CDR3 is 17 amino acids long. Germline V gene data show CDR1 as SGHNT and CDR2 as YYREEE (reference sequence).

This clone occurred once. The rearrangement links TRBV9 to TRBJ2-7, with a tentative D call TRBD2 (6 bases). CDR1 and CDR2 from the germline V gene are SGDLS and YYNGEE. The CDR3 sequence is 15 residues long. Trimming shortened V by 0 bases and J by 1 base, and 11 bases separated the two germline ends. This chain's CDR3 is CASSVGSGQSYEQYF. CDR3 in DNA: TGTGCCAGCAGCGTAGGAAGCGGGCAATCCTACGAGCAGTACTTC.

The V call is TRBV5-4, the J call TRBJ2-7, with D tentatively TRBD1 or TRBD2 (5 bases each). The CDR3 is 13 amino acids. Germline V lookup: CDR1 SGHNT, CDR2 YYREEE (reference sequence). V was pared by 5 bases and J by 3 bases, with 12 bases between. CDR3 nucleotides: TGTGCCAGCAGAAGGGACCGGAACTACGAGCAGTACTTC. Translation gives CASRRDRNYEQYF.

This chain joins TRBV5-1 and TRBJ2-7, with D perhaps matching TRBD2 (5 bases). Germline V CDR1 and CDR2: SGHRS, YFSETQ. Trimming took 2 bases from V and 2 from J, leaving 14 bases between them. This CDR3 spans 15 amino acids. CDR3 sequence (DNA): TGCGCCAGCAGCTTCGGGGTGCCAACCACCTACGAGCAGTACTTC. Translation: CASSFGVPTTYEQYF.

This chain uses TRBV30 with TRBJ2-3, with D maybe TRBD1 (7 bases). The CDR3 length is 19 residues. The germline V and J ends were trimmed by 0 bases and 7 bases, with 29 bases remaining between them. Germline CDR1 reads GTSNPN; CDR2 reads SVGIG (reference sequence). DNA for the CDR3: TGTGCCTGGAGTGTTGACAGGGTGACGGGGACTTACCTCTTGAATACGCAGTATTTT. This gives the protein CAWSVDRVTGTYLLNTQYF.